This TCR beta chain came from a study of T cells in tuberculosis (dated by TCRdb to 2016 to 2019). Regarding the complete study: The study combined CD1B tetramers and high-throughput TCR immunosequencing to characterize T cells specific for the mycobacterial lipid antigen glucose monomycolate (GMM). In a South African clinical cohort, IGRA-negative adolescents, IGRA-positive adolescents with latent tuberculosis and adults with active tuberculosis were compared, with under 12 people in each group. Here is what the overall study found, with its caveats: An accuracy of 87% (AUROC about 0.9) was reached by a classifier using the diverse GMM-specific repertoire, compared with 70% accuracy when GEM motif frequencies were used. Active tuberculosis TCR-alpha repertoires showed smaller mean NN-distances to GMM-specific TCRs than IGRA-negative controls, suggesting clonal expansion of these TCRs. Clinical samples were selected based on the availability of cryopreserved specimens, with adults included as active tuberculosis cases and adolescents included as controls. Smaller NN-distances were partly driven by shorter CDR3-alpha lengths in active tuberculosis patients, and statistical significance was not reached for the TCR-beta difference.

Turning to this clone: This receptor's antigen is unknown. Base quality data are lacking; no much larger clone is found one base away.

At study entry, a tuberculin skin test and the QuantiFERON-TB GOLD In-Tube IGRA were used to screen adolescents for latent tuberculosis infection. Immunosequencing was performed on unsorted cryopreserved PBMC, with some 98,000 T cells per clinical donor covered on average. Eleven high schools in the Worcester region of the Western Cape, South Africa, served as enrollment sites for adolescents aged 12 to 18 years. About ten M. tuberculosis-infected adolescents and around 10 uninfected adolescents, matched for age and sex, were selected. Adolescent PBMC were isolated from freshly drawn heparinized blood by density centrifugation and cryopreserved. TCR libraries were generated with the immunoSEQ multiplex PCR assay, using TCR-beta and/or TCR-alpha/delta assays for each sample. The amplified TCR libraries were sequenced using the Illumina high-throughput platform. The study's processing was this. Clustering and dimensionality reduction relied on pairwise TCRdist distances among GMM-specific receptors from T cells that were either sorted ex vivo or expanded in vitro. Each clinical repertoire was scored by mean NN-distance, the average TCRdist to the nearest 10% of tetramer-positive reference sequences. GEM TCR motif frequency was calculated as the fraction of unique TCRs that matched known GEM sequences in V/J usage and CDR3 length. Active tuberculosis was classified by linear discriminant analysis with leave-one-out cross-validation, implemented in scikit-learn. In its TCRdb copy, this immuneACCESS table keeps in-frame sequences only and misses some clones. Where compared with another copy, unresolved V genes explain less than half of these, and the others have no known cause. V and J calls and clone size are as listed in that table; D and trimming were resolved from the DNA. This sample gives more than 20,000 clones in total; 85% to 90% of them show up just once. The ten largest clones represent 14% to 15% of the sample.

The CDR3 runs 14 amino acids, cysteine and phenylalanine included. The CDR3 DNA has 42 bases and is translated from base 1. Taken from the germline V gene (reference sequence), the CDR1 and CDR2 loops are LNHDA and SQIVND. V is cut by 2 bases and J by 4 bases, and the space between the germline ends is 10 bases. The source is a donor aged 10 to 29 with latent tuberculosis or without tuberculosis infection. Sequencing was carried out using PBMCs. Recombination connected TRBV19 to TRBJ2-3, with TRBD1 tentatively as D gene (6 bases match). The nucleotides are TGTGCCAGTAGTATAAACAGGGAGTCAGATACGCAGTATTTT. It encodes CASSINRESDTQYF.